The 21 T cell receptor beta chains below were found in one sample sequenced in a study of T cells after yellow fever vaccination (dated by TCRdb to 2018 to 2020). The treatment or condition label corresponds to: live attenuated yellow fever vaccine strain. The library was made by 5' RACE. Instrument on record: Illumina HiSeq 2500. TCRdb reprocessed the public reads (quality trimming at Q25 with fastp, clone calling with MiXCR) and kept in-frame beta chains. Merged by CDR3 protein, the rows form single entries marked with the most common genes and DNA. This sample is represented by around 600,000 distinct CDR3 sequences; around 12% of them were singletons. The ten largest make up around 14% of the sample. The source was PBMCs, collected on the day of the yellow fever booster vaccination. Receptors originate from a man aged 30 to 45 who received the YFV17D yellow fever vaccine.

This chain connects TRBV4-2 to TRBJ1-4; D uncertain. This CDR3 is built from 15 residues. In germline, CDR1 is LGHNA, CDR2 YNFKEQ. The germline V and J ends were trimmed by 2 bases and 0 bases, with 7 bases remaining between them. CDR3 sequence reads: CASSQTLATNEKLFF. DNA for the CDR3: TGTGCCAGCAGCCAAACACTAGCAACTAATGAAAAACTGTTTTTT.

This clonotype was counted only a few times. The chain carries TRBV28 and TRBJ1-1, with D possibly being TRBD1 (5 bases). CDR3 length: 12 residues. V was cut by 6 bases and J by 5 bases, with 10 bases left in between. Germline lookup yields CDR1 MDHEN and CDR2 SYDVKM. The CDR3 here is CASRDGGTEAFF. CDR3 DNA: TGTGCCAGCAGGGACGGGGGGACTGAAGCTTTCTTT.

The rearrangement links TRBV7-2 to TRBJ1-1; D not resolved. CDR1 and CDR2 from the germline V gene are SGHTA and FQGNSA. The CDR3 has 15 residues. V gave up 1 base and J gave up 1 base, with 10 bases separating them. CDR3 residues: CASSLGLWGNTEAFF. CDR3 bases: TGTGCCAGCAGCTTAGGGTTATGGGGGAACACTGAAGCTTTCTTT.

The rearrangement uses TRBV4-2 and TRBJ1-1, with a weak D call TRBD1 (6 bases). The germline CDR1 and CDR2 sequences are LGHNA and YNFKEQ. V was pared by 4 bases and J by 8 bases, with 20 bases between. CDR3 length: 15 residues. The DNA of the CDR3 is TGTGCCAGCAGCCTGGTCGAGGGTGGACAGACCGAAGCTTTCTTT. Translation gives CASSLVEGGQTEAFF.

This clonotype was counted a few times. The chain recombines TRBV19 with TRBJ2-5, with D maybe TRBD2 (5 bases). Germline CDR1 reads LNHDA; CDR2 reads SQIVND (reference sequence). Trimming cost V 4 bases and J 4 bases, with 16 bases left between them. The CDR3 is 15 residues long. The CDR3 here is CASSTPRKSGETQYF. The CDR3 DNA follows: TGTGCCAGTAGTACCCCCAGGAAGAGCGGAGAGACCCAGTACTTC.

This clonotype has a handful of counts. This chain connects TRBV24-1 to TRBJ1-2; the D is unclear. This CDR3 comprises 14 residues. The germline V gene has CDR1 KGHDR and CDR2 SFDVKD. The V end lost 4 bases, the J end lost 2 bases, and 10 bases lay between the germline ends. The CDR3 here is CATSDPTVNYGYTF. The CDR3 DNA reads TGTGCCACCAGTGACCCGACGGTGAACTATGGCTACACCTTC.

In this sample, this clonotype turned up a few times. This rearrangement joins TRBV29-1 to TRBJ2-7; 11 bases are a match to TRBD1. The CDR3 is 13 residues long. Germline V lookup: CDR1 SQVTM, CDR2 ANQGSEA. Unmatched junction bases numbered 8, after V lost 7 bases and J lost 6 bases. CDR3: CSGTGTGGSEQYF. CDR3 DNA: TGCAGCGGTACCGGGACAGGGGGTTCCGAGCAGTACTTC.

This chain connects TRBV15 to TRBJ2-1; 7 bases match TRBD1. Germline V gene sequence: CDR1 LNHNV, CDR2 YYDKDF (reference sequence). CDR3 length: 16 amino acids. The junction had 4 bases not matched to a gene; V was cut back by 0 bases and J by 2 bases. This chain's CDR3 is CATSRDKTGAYNEQFF. CDR3 nucleotides: TGTGCCACCAGCAGAGATAAAACAGGGGCCTACAATGAGCAGTTCTTC.

This clonotype appeared a few times. The chain combines TRBV5-4 with TRBJ2-1; the match to TRBD1 covers 9 bases. The CDR3 contains 15 residues. Trimming removed 4 bases from V and 7 bases from J; junction bases left unmatched: 9. Looked up from germline, CDR1 is SGHNT and CDR2 is YYREEE (reference sequence). CDR3 amino acids: CASSLGTGWTNEQFF. The DNA for the CDR3 is TGTGCCAGCAGCCTAGGGACAGGGTGGACTAATGAGCAGTTCTTC. Using reference TRBV5-4 and TRBJ2-1 for the parts outside the CDR3, the full variable domain is ETGVTQSPTHLIKTRGQQVTLRCSSQSGHNTVSWYQQALGQGPQFIFQYYREEENGRGNFPPRFSGLQFPNYSSELNVNALELDDSALYLCASSLGTGWTNEQFFGPGTRLTVL.

This chain uses TRBV5-1 with TRBJ2-7, with D maybe TRBD1 (6 bases). The CDR3 spans 13 residues. The ends were cut back, 5 bases at V and 0 bases at J, with 9 bases in the middle. Germline CDR1 is SGHRS and CDR2 is YFSETQ. CDR3: CASREDSSYEQYF. CDR3 in DNA: TGCGCCAGCAGGGAGGACAGCTCCTACGAGCAGTACTTC.

The genes are TRBV2 and TRBJ2-5; D possibly matches TRBD1 or TRBD2 (5 bases each). Germline V gives CDR1 SNHLY, CDR2 FYNNEI. The CDR3 consists of 14 residues. Trimming removed 6 bases at V and 4 bases at J, with 15 bases between. The CDR3: CASSPVDGAETQYF. The DNA for the CDR3 is TGTGCCAGCAGCCCCGTAGACGGGGCAGAGACCCAGTACTTC.

The chain couples TRBV11-2 to TRBJ1-3; D remains unclear. Trimming took off 0 bases at V and 0 bases at J, with 15 bases between the two ends. Germline values: CDR1 SGHAT, CDR2 FQNNGV. This CDR3 has 18 amino acids. CDR3 in DNA: TGTGCCAGCAGCTTAGATAGGCCCCTCCGCCGCTCTGGAAACACCATATATTTT. Protein: CASSLDRPLRRSGNTIYF.

This clonotype was counted only a few times. V is TRBV5-1 and J is TRBJ2-2; no firm D call. The germline V gene has CDR1 SGHRS and CDR2 YFSETQ. Trimming took off 4 bases at V and 1 base at J, with 8 bases between the two ends. The CDR3 spans 14 residues. CDR3 loop: CASSSPMNTGELFF. The CDR3 DNA sequence: TGCGCCAGCAGCAGTCCCATGAACACCGGGGAGCTGTTTTTT.

The chain recombines TRBV29-1 with TRBJ2-7; 8 nucleotides agree with TRBD2. Germline values: CDR1 SQVTM, CDR2 ANQGSEA. The CDR3 spans 13 residues. V dropped 7 bases and J dropped 5; count of bases not matched to a gene: 10. The DNA of the CDR3 is TGCAGCGCCCGACGCCCTAGCGGGCACGAGCAGTACTTC. It encodes CSARRPSGHEQYF.

The V and J genes are TRBV5-4 and TRBJ2-1, with 7 bases identical to TRBD2. The CDR3 consists of 15 residues. Unmatched junction bases numbered 4, after V lost 4 bases and J lost 0 bases. Germline lookup yields CDR1 SGHNT and CDR2 YYREEE (reference sequence). For the CDR3, the DNA is TGTGCCAGCAGCCTAGAGCGGGACTCCTACAATGAGCAGTTCTTC. Amino acid sequence: CASSLERDSYNEQFF.

This clonotype was recorded a few times. This chain connects TRBV20-1 to TRBJ1-5; D is possibly TRBD1 (5 bases). Germline V CDR1 and CDR2: DFQATT, SNEGSKA (reference sequence). The V end lost 1 base, the J end lost 7 bases, and 11 bases lay between the germline ends. CDR3 length equals 13 residues. The CDR3 reads CSARGGGRQPQHF. DNA for the CDR3: TGCAGTGCTAGAGGGGGCGGGCGGCAGCCCCAGCATTTT.

This clonotype was counted between two and nine times. The CDR3 spells CASQPQGRTNEKLFF. The CDR3, as DNA: TGTGCCAGCCAGCCTCAAGGCCGAACTAATGAAAAACTGTTTTTT. This sequence joins TRBV27 and TRBJ1-4; D unclear. Germline loops: CDR1 MNHEY, CDR2 SMNVEV (reference sequence). The length of the CDR3 is 15 residues. V lost 8 bases to trimming and J lost 1 base, with 14 bases between them.

The rearrangement uses TRBV15 and TRBJ2-5; the match to TRBD1 covers 7 bases. The CDR3 runs to 13 residues. Looked up from germline, CDR1 is LNHNV and CDR2 is YYDKDF (reference sequence). V lost 5 bases to trimming and J lost 7 bases; unmatched junction nucleotides: 7. DNA for the CDR3: TGTGCCACCAGCGACCCCGGGACAGTGACCCAGTACTTC. Residues: CATSDPGTVTQYF.

This clonotype appeared a few times. The DNA of the CDR3 is TGTGCCAGTAAATACGTCGGCACAGATACGCAGTATTTT. The encoded protein is CASKYVGTDTQYF. The chain uses TRBV19 and TRBJ2-3; D gene unclear. CDR1 and CDR2 from the germline V gene are LNHDA and SQIVND (reference sequence). Trimming removed 7 bases from V and 1 base from J, with 9 bases in between. The CDR3 totals 13 residues.

The rearrangement joins TRBV6-5 to TRBJ1-1; D remains unclear. The V gene's germline CDR1 is MNHEY and CDR2 SVGAGI. The CDR3 runs to 15 residues. The V end lost 3 bases, the J end lost 1 base, and 12 bases lay between the germline ends. The DNA for the CDR3 is TGTGCCAGCAGTTATAAAGGAGTTACGAACACTGAAGCTTTCTTT. Its translation is CASSYKGVTNTEAFF.

The chain employs TRBV20-1 and TRBJ1-1; D might be TRBD1 (5 bases). Germline values: CDR1 DFQATT, CDR2 SNEGSKA (reference sequence). This CDR3 has 14 amino acids. The CDR3 region is CTVPTIGQGLEAFF. CDR3 DNA sequence: TGCACTGTGCCTACTATAGGGCAGGGTCTTGAAGCTTTCTTT.